The 27 T cell receptor beta chains given below trace back to one sample, sequenced in a study of T cells in Graves' hyperthyroidism and ophthalmopathy (dated by TCRdb to the late 2010s). Libraries were prepared through multiplex PCR. The sequencer listed for this sample is Illumina HiSeq 2000. Amplification of TCR beta CDR3 regions was carried out from RNA transcripts. The first round of RT-PCR for the TCR CDR3 was performed with the HTBI primer set and the Qiagen OneStep RT-PCR kit. TCRdb ran its own pipeline on the public reads, namely fastp trimming at Q25 and MiXCR clone calling, and kept in-frame beta chains. Records with the same CDR3 protein are collapsed into one entry carrying the most frequent genes and DNA. This sample has approximately 410,000 distinct CDR3 sequences in its table, and roughly 13% of those were observed once. Jointly, the top ten make up more than 4.5% of the sample. Sample: blood. The source is a woman aged 18-29 years with Graves' hyperthyroidism.

In its sample, this clonotype was seen a few times. The chain couples TRBV7-9 to TRBJ1-2; D is unclear. This CDR3 has 16 amino acids. With 1 base removed from V and 1 base from J, the gap between germline ends came to 13 bases. Germline V gene sequence: CDR1 SEHNR, CDR2 FQNEAQ (reference sequence). This chain's CDR3 is CASSLDLGRINYGYTF. The CDR3 nucleotides are TGTGCCAGCAGCTTAGATCTCGGGAGGATTAACTATGGCTACACCTTC.

The CDR3 sequence: CASSETSGRNEQFF. The CDR3 DNA reads TGTGCCAGCAGTGAAACTAGCGGGAGAAATGAGCAGTTCTTC. The chain joins TRBV6-4 to TRBJ2-1; 11 positions agree with TRBD2. The CDR3 consists of 14 residues. Germline CDR1 reads MRHNA; CDR2 reads SNTAGT. Trimming cost V 3 bases and J 7 bases; bases outside gene matches: 2.

The table lists this clonotype with many counts. The J gene is TRBJ2-1, the V gene TRBV19; 8 bases line up with TRBD2. Germline CDR1 reads LNHDA; CDR2 reads SQIVND (reference sequence). There are 16 residues in the CDR3. V gave up 2 bases and J gave up 2 bases; unmatched junction bases: 5. CDR3 residues: CASSIYRLATYNEQFF. CDR3 sequence (DNA): TGTGCCAGTAGTATATACCGACTAGCGACCTACAATGAGCAGTTCTTC.

In its sample, this clonotype was seen many times. The genes are TRBV30 and TRBJ1-1; D gene unclear. CDR3 length: 13 amino acids. Deletions cut 3 bases from V and 0 bases from J, with 8 bases between. Germline V lookup: CDR1 GTSNPN, CDR2 SVGIG (reference sequence). The CDR3 DNA sequence: TGTGCCTGGAGGCGGAATATGAACACTGAAGCTTTCTTT. Amino acids: CAWRRNMNTEAFF.

This clonotype was counted at least ten times. The chain combines TRBV28 with TRBJ2-7; TRBD1 matches 10 bases. J gave up 3 bases and V 8 bases, and 13 bases lay outside the gene matches. The CDR3 has 16 residues. Germline-derived CDR1 and CDR2 are MDHEN and SYDVKM. The CDR3 reads CASGFSGTGARYEQYF. The CDR3 DNA follows: TGTGCCAGCGGCTTTTCCGGGACAGGGGCACGCTACGAGCAGTACTTC.

This clonotype was picked up many times. The V and J genes are TRBV5-1 and TRBJ1-1, with 7 positions matching TRBD1. The CDR3 spans 16 residues. The germline gives CDR1 SGHRS, CDR2 YFSETQ. Trimming cost V 0 bases and J 0 bases; bases outside gene matches: 5. CDR3 residues: CASSLEQGGMNTEAFF. The CDR3 DNA reads as TGCGCCAGCAGCTTGGAGCAGGGGGGTATGAACACTGAAGCTTTCTTT. Combining the CDR3 with reference TRBV5-1 and TRBJ1-1 gives the whole variable domain KAGVTQTPRYLIKTRGQQVTLSCSPISGHRSVSWYQQTPGQGLQFLFEYFSETQRNKGNFPGRFSGRQFSNSRSEMNVSTLELGDSALYLCASSLEQGGMNTEAFFGQGTRLTVV.

V gene TRBV28 combines with J gene TRBJ1-3; 9 bases map to TRBD1. The CDR3 extends over 14 amino acids. The germline V gene encodes CDR1 MDHEN and CDR2 SYDVKM. Trimming took 6 bases from V and 5 from J; bases not matched to a gene: 5. The CDR3 sequence: CASRAGQGRNTIYF. Written as DNA, the CDR3 is TGTGCCAGCAGGGCCGGACAGGGGCGAAACACCATATATTTT.

The chain links TRBV6-1 to TRBJ2-7; D gene ambiguous. This CDR3 has 13 amino acids. Trimming shortened V by 5 bases and J by 1 base, and 9 bases separated the two germline ends. CDR1 MNHNS and CDR2 SASEGT come from the germline V gene. Here the CDR3 reads CASSIILSYEQYF. The DNA of the CDR3 is TGTGCCAGCAGTATCATTTTATCCTACGAGCAGTACTTC.

This clonotype appeared many times. The chain links TRBV27 to TRBJ2-7; 8 nucleotides agree with TRBD2. The CDR3 is 14 amino acids. Germline loops: CDR1 MNHEY, CDR2 SMNVEV (reference sequence). V shed 5 bases and J 4 bases; nucleotides not matched to a gene: 7. The CDR3 sequence: CASSGPGLVYEQYF. As DNA, the CDR3 is TGTGCCAGCAGTGGACCGGGACTAGTATACGAGCAGTACTTC.

Ten or more counts support this clonotype. The gene calls are TRBV2 and TRBJ1-3; perhaps TRBD1 as D (6 bases). The V end lost 6 bases, the J end lost 3 bases, and 12 bases lay between the germline ends. CDR1 and CDR2 from the germline V gene are SNHLY and FYNNEI. The CDR3 is 14 amino acids. Written as DNA, the CDR3 is TGTGCCAGCAGCGCCGGGACACTTGGAAACACCATATATTTT. Amino acids: CASSAGTLGNTIYF.

This clonotype came up many times. The chain uses TRBV5-6 and TRBJ1-1; D possibly corresponds to TRBD1 (6 bases). The CDR3 is 14 residues long. V gave up 0 bases and J gave up 7 bases, with 13 bases separating them. Germline CDR1 reads SGHDT; CDR2 reads YYEEEE. Written as DNA, the CDR3 is TGTGCCAGCAGCTTGGCCGGCAGGGGATATGAAGCTTTCTTT. Encoded protein: CASSLAGRGYEAFF.

This clonotype was observed a handful of times. J is TRBJ1-5 and V is TRBV12-5, with D uncertain. V was trimmed by 6 bases and J by 6 bases, leaving 12 bases between them. Germline V CDR1 and CDR2: LGHNT, FRNRAP. The CDR3 spans 13 residues. CDR3 in DNA: TGTGCTAGTGGCCCCGGAGATGGTCAGCCCCAGCATTTT. Protein product: CASGPGDGQPQHF. Full variable domain (missing parts from reference TRBV12-5 and TRBJ1-5): DARVTQTPRHKVTEMGQEVTMRCQPILGHNTVFWYRQTMMQGLELLAYFRNRAPLDDSGMPKDRFSAEMPDATLATLKIQPSEPRDSAVYFCASGPGDGQPQHFGDGTRLSIL.

This clonotype was counted ten times or more. V and J are TRBV3-1 and TRBJ2-1, with a possible D match to TRBD2 (6 bases). The V end was cut by 4 bases, the J end by 2 bases, with 15 bases between. CDR1 and CDR2 (germline): LGHDT, YNNKEL (reference sequence). This CDR3 has 16 amino acids. As DNA, the CDR3 is TGTGCCAGCAGCCCGGGCGGTAGCGGAGCCTACAATGAGCAGTTCTTC. It yields the protein CASSPGGSGAYNEQFF.

This clonotype was counted a few times. The chain combines TRBV3-1 with TRBJ2-5, with 8 nucleotides matching TRBD1. V lost 3 bases, J lost 5 bases, and 8 bases stayed unmatched. The V gene's germline CDR1 is LGHDT and CDR2 YNNKEL (reference sequence). The CDR3 loop spans 15 amino acids. Here the CDR3 DNA reads TGTGCCAGCAGCCATCCGACAGGGGCGTGGGAGACCCAGTACTTC. This sequence encodes CASSHPTGAWETQYF.

This clonotype was counted many times. This chain links TRBV5-1 with TRBJ1-1; D remains ambiguous. The ends were cut back, 0 bases at V and 2 bases at J, with 5 bases in the middle. Germline V gene sequence: CDR1 SGHRS, CDR2 YFSETQ. This CDR3 spans 13 amino acids. The CDR3 bases are TGCGCCAGCAGCTTGGTTATTAACACTGAAGCTTTCTTT. This codes for CASSLVINTEAFF. The entire variable domain, with the rest obtained from reference TRBV5-1 and TRBJ1-1, is as follows: KAGVTQTPRYLIKTRGQQVTLSCSPISGHRSVSWYQQTPGQGLQFLFEYFSETQRNKGNFPGRFSGRQFSNSRSEMNVSTLELGDSALYLCASSLVINTEAFFGQGTRLTVV.

V and J are TRBV10-3 and TRBJ1-1; no clear D gene. Trimming cost V 3 bases and J 0 bases, with 8 bases left between them. The CDR3 sequence is 14 residues long. Germline lookup yields CDR1 ENHRY and CDR2 SYGVKD. CDR3 nucleotides: TGTGCCATCAGTGATCTCTCGGTGAACACTGAAGCTTTCTTT. Its protein product is CAISDLSVNTEAFF.

V gene TRBV4-1 combines with J gene TRBJ2-7; D assignment may be TRBD1 or TRBD2 (5 bases each). The CDR3 spans 18 residues. Between the trimmed V and J ends, which lost 6 bases and 0 bases, there was a span of 24 bases. CDR1 is MGHRA and CDR2 is YSYEKL in the germline V gene. The CDR3 coding sequence is TGCGCCAGCAGTCCACGCACCTTTAGGGACCCTGGCTCCTACGAGCAGTACTTC. This sequence encodes CASSPRTFRDPGSYEQYF.

This clonotype came up a few times. The CDR3 loop is CASSQDLIGRGTYEQYF. For the CDR3, the DNA is TGCGCCAGCAGCCAAGATCTTATAGGGAGGGGTACCTACGAGCAGTACTTC. The chain is built from TRBV4-1 and TRBJ2-7; TRBD2 aligns across 7 bases. Germline values: CDR1 MGHRA, CDR2 YSYEKL. The CDR3 runs 17 residues. V lost 0 bases, J lost 2 bases, and 10 bases stayed unmatched.

This clonotype was recorded at least ten times. This chain joins TRBV20-1 and TRBJ2-3, with TRBD2 identical over 7 bases. This CDR3 has 15 residues. V trimming: 7 bases; J trimming: 4 bases; junction bases outside the gene matches: 14. CDR1 is DFQATT and CDR2 is SNEGSKA in the germline V gene (reference sequence). CDR3 bases: TGCAGTGGGGCGGGGGAAGGGCCGGTCCCAGATACGCAGTATTTT. Translation gives CSGAGEGPVPDTQYF.

This clonotype came up many times. The chain carries TRBV20-1 and TRBJ2-1; D is perhaps TRBD2 (5 bases). There are 16 residues in the CDR3. V was clipped by 0 bases and J by 4 bases, with 16 bases between them. CDR1 DFQATT and CDR2 SNEGSKA come from the germline V gene (reference sequence). CDR3 DNA sequence: TGCAGTGCTAGAGATCGGGAAGTCTTAAAGTACAATGAGCAGTTCTTC. Its translation is CSARDREVLKYNEQFF.

This clonotype showed up many times. The rearrangement joins TRBV28 to TRBJ1-1, with TRBD1 matching 8 bases. V lost 5 bases to trimming and J lost 8 bases; unmatched junction nucleotides: 7. CDR1 is MDHEN, CDR2 SYDVKM, per germline. The CDR3 is made up of 13 amino acids. The CDR3 DNA reads TGTGCCAGCAGTAGCGGACAGGGCAGAGAAGCTTTCTTT. It encodes CASSSGQGREAFF.

This clonotype was seen many times. The rearrangement uses TRBV28 and TRBJ2-3; TRBD2 might be the D (5 bases). In germline, CDR1 is MDHEN, CDR2 SYDVKM. This CDR3 has 12 residues. Trimming removed 5 bases from V and 3 bases from J, with 6 bases in between. This chain's CDR3 is CASSGGTDTQYF. In DNA form, the CDR3 reads TGTGCCAGCAGTGGAGGTACAGATACGCAGTATTTT.

This clonotype has a count of ten or more. The chain employs TRBV4-3 and TRBJ2-3, with 8 positions matching TRBD2. This CDR3 region has 15 residues. CDR1 and CDR2 (germline): LGHNA, YSLEER. V trimming: 1 base; J trimming: 4 bases; junction bases outside the gene matches: 4. CDR3 DNA: TGCGCCAGCAGCCAAGGAGCAGCGGGAGCAGATACGCAGTATTTT. This gives the protein CASSQGAAGADTQYF.

This clonotype has ten or more counts. The gene calls are TRBV10-2 and TRBJ2-7, with 9 bases lining up with TRBD2. With 6 bases clipped from V and 1 base from J, the junction kept 13 bases outside the gene matches. Germline lookup yields CDR1 WSHSY and CDR2 SAAADI. This CDR3 contains 17 residues. In nucleotides, the CDR3 is TGCGCCAGCAGCGACCCTTTTAGCGGGAGCCCGTCCTACGAGCAGTACTTC. Its translation: CASSDPFSGSPSYEQYF.

The CDR3: CASSYPAGGSDTQYF. DNA of the CDR3: TGTGCCAGCAGTTACCCTGCGGGAGGGTCTGATACGCAGTATTTT. The chain joins TRBV6-2 or TRBV6-3 to TRBJ2-3, with 9 bases aligning to TRBD2. CDR1 is MNHEY and CDR2 is SVGEGT in the germline V gene. This CDR3 has 15 residues. After removal of 2 bases from V and 6 bases from J, the junction contained 6 bases not matched to a gene.

A few counts support this clonotype. The gene calls are TRBV3-1 and TRBJ2-2; no reliable D call. Per germline, CDR1 LGHDT and CDR2 YNNKEL (reference sequence). The CDR3 length is 16 residues. Trimming removed 0 bases at V and 1 base at J, with 9 bases between. DNA of the CDR3: TGTGCCAGCAGCCAAGATAGCAAACAGAACACCGGGGAGCTGTTTTTT. As protein: CASSQDSKQNTGELFF.

This clonotype was seen ten or more times. V gene TRBV10-2 combines with J gene TRBJ2-1; 13 nucleotides agree with TRBD2. The length of the CDR3 is 13 residues. The trim removed 10 bases at V and 12 bases at J, leaving 9 bases unmatched. Germline loops: CDR1 WSHSY, CDR2 SAAADI. CDR3 DNA: TGCGCCACGAGGGGACTAGCGGGAAAGGGGCAGTTCTTC. Amino acids: CATRGLAGKGQFF.